This TCR beta chain was profiled in a study of OX40 agonist ivuxolimab in advanced cancers. Study background: The study treated patients with ivuxolimab, an agonistic anti-OX40 (CD134) antibody. Recorded diagnoses for dose-escalation patients were hepatocellular carcinoma, melanoma, renal cell or head and neck cancer. Study-level findings and limits: CD4+ and CD8+ blood T cells expanded clonally by week 6 at 0.1 to 3.0 mg/kg.

TCRdb's copy holds only in-frame clones and misses some; the assay was immunoSEQ multiplex PCR. The data show around 69,000 clones, with about 89% seen just once and around 3.6% held by the top ten. Between the trimmed V and J ends, which lost 1 base and 6 bases, there was a span of 9 bases. Looked up from germline, CDR1 is SGHAT and CDR2 is FQNNGV. The CDR3 totals 14 residues. Systemic immunosuppression or autoimmune disease history was grounds to exclude patients. As for this clone: The antigen remains unidentified.

The V gene is TRBV11-2, the J gene TRBJ2-2; D is possibly TRBD2 (6 bases). This receptor was obtained from an adult with an advanced solid tumor such as melanoma, head and neck, liver or kidney cancer. The sample was CD4+ or CD8+ T cells sorted from blood, taken in a trial of the OX40 agonist ivuxolimab. CDR3 nucleotides: TGTGCCAGCAGCTTAGTTGGCGGGGCCGGGGAGCTGTTTTTT. Translation gives CASSLVGGAGELFF.